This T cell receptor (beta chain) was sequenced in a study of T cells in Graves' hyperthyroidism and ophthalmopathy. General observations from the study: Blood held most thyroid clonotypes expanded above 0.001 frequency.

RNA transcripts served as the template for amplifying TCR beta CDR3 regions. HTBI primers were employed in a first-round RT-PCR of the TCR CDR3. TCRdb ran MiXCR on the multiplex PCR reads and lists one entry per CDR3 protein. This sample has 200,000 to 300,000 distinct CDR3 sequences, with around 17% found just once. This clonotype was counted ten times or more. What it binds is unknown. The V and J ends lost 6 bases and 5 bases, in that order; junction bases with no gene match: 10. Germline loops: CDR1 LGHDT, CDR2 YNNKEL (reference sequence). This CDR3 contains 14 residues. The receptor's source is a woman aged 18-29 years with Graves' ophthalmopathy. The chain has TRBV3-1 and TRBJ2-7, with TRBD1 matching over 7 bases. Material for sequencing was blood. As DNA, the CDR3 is TGTGCCAGCAGTCTGCAAGGGGGCTTAGACGAGCAGTACTTC. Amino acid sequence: CASSLQGGLDEQYF.